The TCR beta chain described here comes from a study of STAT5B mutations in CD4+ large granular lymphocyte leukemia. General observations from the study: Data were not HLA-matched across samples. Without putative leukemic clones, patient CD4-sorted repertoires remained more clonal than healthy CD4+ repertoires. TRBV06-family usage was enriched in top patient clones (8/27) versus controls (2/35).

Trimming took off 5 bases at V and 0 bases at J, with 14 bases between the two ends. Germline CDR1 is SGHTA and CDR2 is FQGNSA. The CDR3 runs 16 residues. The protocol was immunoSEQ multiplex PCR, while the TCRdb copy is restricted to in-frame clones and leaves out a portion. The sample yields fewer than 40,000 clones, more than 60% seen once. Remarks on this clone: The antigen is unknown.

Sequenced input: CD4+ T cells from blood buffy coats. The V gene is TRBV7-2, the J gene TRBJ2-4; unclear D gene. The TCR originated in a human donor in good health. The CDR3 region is CASSPSRIIAKNIQYF. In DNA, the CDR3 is TGTGCCAGCAGCCCCTCAAGGATTATAGCCAAAAACATTCAGTACTTC.